These 10 T cell receptor beta chains were sequenced from one sample in a study of OX40 agonist ivuxolimab in advanced cancers. TCRdb's copy holds only in-frame clones and misses some; the assay was immunoSEQ multiplex PCR. The table records about 46,000 clones, around 90% of them present only once. The input for sequencing was CD4+ or CD8+ T cells sorted from blood, taken in a trial of the OX40 agonist ivuxolimab. The receptors were gathered from an adult with an advanced solid tumor such as melanoma, head and neck, liver or kidney cancer.

A few counts support this clone. The chain employs TRBV27 and TRBJ2-7; 7 positions agree with TRBD1. Unmatched junction bases numbered 4, after V lost 3 bases and J lost 5 bases. The CDR3 is 13 amino acids. Germline V lookup: CDR1 MNHEY, CDR2 SMNVEV (reference sequence). In nucleotides, the CDR3 is TGTGCCAGCAGTTTGACAGGGTGGCACGAGCAGTACTTC. This gives the protein CASSLTGWHEQYF.

The chain has TRBV6-5 and TRBJ1-2, with TRBD1 matching 7 bases. Trimming took 2 bases from V and 4 from J; bases not matched to a gene: 10. This CDR3 region has 16 residues. Per germline, CDR1 MNHEY and CDR2 SVGAGI. The CDR3 coding sequence is TGTGCCAGCAGTTACGCCTCACAGGGGCCCGGCTATGGCTACACCTTC. Translation: CASSYASQGPGYGYTF.

V is TRBV27 and J is TRBJ1-1; D may be TRBD1 (5 bases). There are 14 residues in the CDR3. The germline V and J ends were trimmed by 2 bases and 1 base, with 8 bases remaining between them. Germline values: CDR1 MNHEY, CDR2 SMNVEV (reference sequence). CDR3 protein: CASSLQGWNTEAFF. The DNA of the CDR3 is TGTGCCAGCAGTTTACAGGGTTGGAACACTGAAGCTTTCTTT.

This clone was observed a single time. This chain uses TRBV2 with TRBJ2-7, with unresolved D. Trimming shortened V by 7 bases and J by 0 bases, and 10 bases separated the two germline ends. The CDR3 is 13 amino acids. Germline lookup yields CDR1 SNHLY and CDR2 FYNNEI. The CDR3 loop reads CASTRRSSYEQYV. For the CDR3, the DNA is TGTGCCAGCACCCGACGGAGCTCCTACGAGCAGTACGTC.

This chain connects TRBV27 to TRBJ2-7, with TRBD1 matching 10 bases. Germline CDR1 is MNHEY and CDR2 is SMNVEV (reference sequence). Germline trimming cut 1 base from V and 7 bases from J; bases unmatched to any gene: 10. The CDR3 runs 16 residues. The CDR3 loop is CASSLLFGTGVEEQYF. As DNA, the CDR3 is TGTGCCAGCAGTTTATTATTTGGGACAGGGGTGGAGGAGCAGTACTTC.

This clone was counted only a few times. This chain uses TRBV7-9 with TRBJ1-2; no clear D. The CDR3 is 12 residues long. The V gene lost 11 bases and the J gene lost 6 bases, with 16 bases spanning the gap. The V gene's germline CDR1 is SEHNR and CDR2 FQNEAQ (reference sequence). The CDR3 DNA follows: TGTGCCGCGACCGATGGGCCTAATGGCTACACCTTC. Translation: CAATDGPNGYTF.

The chain links TRBV28 to TRBJ2-1; D is perhaps TRBD1 or TRBD2 (6 bases each). The CDR3 sequence is 20 residues long. In germline, CDR1 is MDHEN, CDR2 SYDVKM. V was shortened by 4 bases and J by 4 bases, with 29 bases between the two germline ends. CDR3 protein: CASSSTVLGAGGGGYNEQFF. The CDR3 coding sequence is TGTGCCAGCAGTTCCACCGTGCTCGGTGCGGGCGGAGGGGGGTACAATGAGCAGTTCTTC.

The chain couples TRBV15 to TRBJ2-5; D gene unclear. Germline loops: CDR1 LNHNV, CDR2 YYDKDF (reference sequence). The CDR3 runs to 17 residues. Trimming shortened V by 3 bases and J by 0 bases, and 17 bases separated the two germline ends. The CDR3 here is CATSRNDDWVYQETQYF. CDR3 sequence (DNA): TGTGCCACCAGCAGGAACGATGACTGGGTGTACCAAGAGACCCAGTACTTC.

The chain recombines TRBV4-1 with TRBJ1-6, with D possibly TRBD1 on 6 matching bases. V dropped 1 base and J dropped 13 bases, with 14 bases sitting between them. Looked up from germline, CDR1 is MGHRA and CDR2 is YSYEKL. This CDR3 is 14 amino acids long. The CDR3 sequence is CASSQVGDNTPLHF. CDR3 nucleotides: TGCGCCAGCAGCCAAGTAGGGGACAACACTCCCCTCCACTTT.

This chain uses TRBV7-9 with TRBJ1-1; D remains ambiguous. Germline assignment: CDR1 SEHNR and CDR2 FQNEAQ (reference sequence). CDR3 length: 16 amino acids. V dropped 0 bases and J dropped 5 bases, with 16 bases sitting between them. The CDR3 reads CASSLAASAGSTEAFF. DNA of the CDR3: TGTGCCAGCAGCTTAGCGGCCTCGGCGGGGTCTACTGAAGCTTTCTTT. Combining the CDR3 with reference TRBV7-9 and TRBJ1-1 gives the whole variable domain DTGVSQNPRHKITKRGQNVTFRCDPISEHNRLYWYRQTLGQGPEFLTYFQNEAQLEKSRLLSDRFSAERPKGSFSTLEIQRTEQGDSAMYLCASSLAASAGSTEAFFGQGTRLTVV.